This T cell receptor beta chain was identified during a study of blood T cell repertoires in COVID-19. Study background: Acute-phase and convalescent COVID-19 samples originated in the United States, Italy and Spain.

In the authors' workflow: Using reference gene primer amplification, nucleated cell counts were estimated. The table came from immunoSEQ multiplex PCR; TCRdb's copy has only in-frame clones and leaves some out. The V and J calls and clone size were taken over from that table, and D and trimming were inferred from the DNA. The sample yields fewer than 300,000 clones, over 70% seen once. V shed 4 bases, J shed 8 bases, and the junction held 8 bases outside the gene matches. This CDR3 has 13 amino acids. Germline loops: CDR1 SQVTM, CDR2 ANQGSEA. The sample taken for sequencing was peripheral blood. The receptor was derived from a human donor in a cohort sampled during active COVID-19. The chain employs TRBV29-1 and TRBJ1-2; 9 positions agree with TRBD1. CDR3 sequence: CSVGGQGLVGYTF. The CDR3 coding sequence is TGCAGCGTTGGAGGACAGGGGCTCGTAGGCTACACCTTC.